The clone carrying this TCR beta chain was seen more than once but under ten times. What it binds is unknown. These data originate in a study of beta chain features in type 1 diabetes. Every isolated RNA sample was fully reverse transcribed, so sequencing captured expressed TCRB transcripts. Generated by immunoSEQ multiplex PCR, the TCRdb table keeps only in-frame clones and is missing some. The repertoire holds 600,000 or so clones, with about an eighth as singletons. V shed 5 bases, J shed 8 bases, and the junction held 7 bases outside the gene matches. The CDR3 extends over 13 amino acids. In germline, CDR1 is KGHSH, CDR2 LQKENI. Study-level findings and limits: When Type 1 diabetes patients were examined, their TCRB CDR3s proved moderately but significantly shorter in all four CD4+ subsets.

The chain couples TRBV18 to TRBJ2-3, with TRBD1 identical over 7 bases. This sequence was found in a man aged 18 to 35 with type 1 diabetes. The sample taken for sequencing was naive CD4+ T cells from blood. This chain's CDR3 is CASSSARGSTQYF. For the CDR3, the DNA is TGTGCCAGCTCATCAGCCAGGGGGAGTACGCAGTATTTT. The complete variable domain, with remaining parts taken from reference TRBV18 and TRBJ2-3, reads NAGVMQNPRHLVRRRGQEARLRCSPMKGHSHVYWYRQLPEEGLKFMVYLQKENIIDESGMPKERFSAEFPKEGPSILRIQQVVRGDSAAYFCASSSARGSTQYFGPGTRLTVL.